The next 19 T cell receptor beta chains were all read from a single sample in a study of blood T cell repertoires in COVID-19. Libraries were prepared by immunoSEQ multiplex PCR; TCRdb keeps only in-frame clonotypes and omits some of them. The sample lists approximately 26,000 clones, roughly 79% occurring once. Sequenced: peripheral blood. Receptor source: a man older than 75 with active or convalescent COVID-19.

This CDR3 reads CASSFQNTEAFF. The CDR3 nucleotides are TGTGCCAGCAGTTTTCAGAACACTGAAGCTTTCTTT. The chain joins TRBV2 to TRBJ1-1; D gene ambiguous. The CDR3 sequence is 12 residues long. Trimming took off 5 bases at V and 1 base at J, with 5 bases between the two ends. Germline V CDR1 and CDR2: SNHLY, FYNNEI.

The V call is TRBV7-2, the J call TRBJ1-1, with D unresolved. The CDR3 loop spans 13 amino acids. CDR1 is SGHTA, CDR2 FQGNSA, per germline. V lost 6 bases, J lost 1 base, and 9 bases lay in between. The CDR3 nucleotides read TGTGCCAGCAGACCCGAGGGGAACACTGAAGCTTTCTTT. Protein: CASRPEGNTEAFF.

This clone was observed a few times. The gene calls are TRBV18 and TRBJ1-2; D remains unclear. The CDR3 covers 13 residues. V lost 3 bases, J lost 6 bases, and 11 bases lay in between. Germline CDR1 KGHSH, CDR2 LQKENI. The CDR3 DNA is TGTGCCAGCTCACCCACCGCCATAGATGGCTACACCTTC. The encoded protein is CASSPTAIDGYTF.

The V call is TRBV18, the J call TRBJ1-2; D is possibly TRBD1 (5 bases). Germline loops: CDR1 KGHSH, CDR2 LQKENI. The CDR3 is 15 amino acids. Trimming stripped 5 bases from V and 2 bases from J, with 15 bases between. CDR3 in DNA: TGTGCCAGCTCAGGAGGGGAGGGACGGAACTATGGCTACACCTTC. Residues: CASSGGEGRNYGYTF.

The count of this clone is one. V and J are TRBV28 and TRBJ2-3; TRBD2 agrees at 11 bases. V lost 8 bases to trimming and J lost 3 bases; unmatched junction nucleotides: 10. This CDR3 region has 16 residues. The germline V gene encodes CDR1 MDHEN and CDR2 SYDVKM. Written as DNA, the CDR3 is TGTGCCAGCCCCCCGACTAGCGGGAAACGGACAGATACGCAGTATTTT. It translates to CASPPTSGKRTDTQYF.

The chain carries TRBV4-3 and TRBJ1-6; D may be TRBD1 (6 bases). V gave up 0 bases and J gave up 4 bases, with 10 bases separating them. The CDR3 extends over 16 amino acids. Germline-derived CDR1 and CDR2 are LGHNA and YSLEER. The CDR3 here is CASSQDWGRYNSPLHF. The DNA for the CDR3 is TGCGCCAGCAGCCAAGACTGGGGGCGGTATAATTCACCCCTCCACTTT.

The J gene is TRBJ2-7, the V gene TRBV16; the D is unclear. Trimming shortened V by 0 bases and J by 0 bases, and 12 bases separated the two germline ends. This CDR3 has 16 amino acids. Germline V gives CDR1 KGHSY, CDR2 FQNENV. CDR3 loop: CASSQSSVDSSYEQYF. The DNA for the CDR3 is TGTGCCAGCAGCCAATCATCCGTTGATAGCTCCTACGAGCAGTACTTC.

The chain recombines TRBV27 with TRBJ2-3; possibly TRBD1 for D (7 bases). CDR3 length: 19 residues. CDR1 and CDR2 from the germline V gene are MNHEY and SMNVEV (reference sequence). Between the trimmed V and J ends, which lost 5 bases and 0 bases, there was a span of 24 bases. CDR3 protein: CASSPETGRTLLSTDTQYF. CDR3 DNA sequence: TGTGCCAGCAGTCCAGAGACAGGGAGGACCCTACTGAGCACAGATACGCAGTATTTT.

This clone came up a few times. The genes are TRBV3-1 (or the pseudogene TRBV3-2) and TRBJ2-7; D unresolved. Per germline, CDR1 LGHDT and CDR2 YNNKEL (reference sequence). This CDR3 is built from 13 residues. Trimming stripped 3 bases from V and 0 bases from J, with 6 bases between. CDR3 coding DNA: TGTGCCAGCAGCCATCATAGCTCCTACGAGCAGTACTTC. The encoded protein is CASSHHSSYEQYF.

V is TRBV3-1 (or the pseudogene TRBV3-2) and J is TRBJ2-1; 8 bases are shared with TRBD2. Germline V gene sequence: CDR1 LGHDT, CDR2 YNNKEL (reference sequence). The CDR3 loop spans 16 amino acids. V was pared by 4 bases and J by 2 bases, with 7 bases of the junction left unmatched. This CDR3 reads CASSPQLAGPYNEQFF. CDR3 sequence (DNA): TGTGCCAGCAGCCCTCAGCTAGCGGGCCCCTACAATGAGCAGTTCTTC.

This chain joins TRBV19 and TRBJ1-2, with TRBD1 identical over 10 bases. V was pared by 5 bases and J by 1 base, with 10 bases of the junction left unmatched. CDR3 length: 17 amino acids. Germline-derived CDR1 and CDR2 are LNHDA and SQIVND (reference sequence). For the CDR3, the DNA is TGTGCCAGTAGTCCCCGACAGGGGGCCCTGATTAACTATGGCTACACCTTC. It encodes CASSPRQGALINYGYTF.

The chain employs TRBV7-2 and TRBJ1-3; TRBD1 is a possible D gene (6 bases). This CDR3 region has 17 residues. Trimming left V 0 bases short and J 0 bases short, with 12 bases between. Germline V CDR1 and CDR2: SGHTA, FQGNSA. CDR3 coding DNA: TGTGCCAGCAGCTTAGCCTGGGAGGGGGGCTCTGGAAACACCATATATTTT. This encodes CASSLAWEGGSGNTIYF.

The J gene is TRBJ1-3, the V gene TRBV4-2, with D possibly TRBD1 on 5 matching bases. Germline loops: CDR1 LGHNA, CDR2 YNFKEQ. Trimming removed 0 bases from V and 4 bases from J, with 13 bases in between. This CDR3 comprises 16 residues. The chain's CDR3 is CASSQEPRTIGNTIYF. The CDR3 DNA reads as TGTGCCAGCAGCCAAGAACCCCGGACAATCGGAAACACCATATATTTT.

The gene calls are TRBV20-1 and TRBJ1-1; possible D gene TRBD1, 5 bases. The CDR3 extends over 13 amino acids. The germline V gene encodes CDR1 DFQATT and CDR2 SNEGSKA (reference sequence). The V end was cut by 3 bases, the J end by 4 bases, with 12 bases between. The CDR3 nucleotides read TGCAGTGCTAGTCTTGCAGGGCGCACTGAAGCTTTCTTT. Protein: CSASLAGRTEAFF.

The V call is TRBV9, the J call TRBJ1-4; D gene uncertain. This CDR3 has 14 residues. Germline CDR1 and CDR2: SGDLS and YYNGEE. Between the trimmed V and J ends, which lost 0 bases and 7 bases, there was a span of 10 bases. CDR3 in amino acids: CASSVGWLVEKLFF. Here the CDR3 DNA reads TGTGCCAGCAGCGTAGGGTGGCTGGTTGAAAAACTGTTTTTT.

This rearrangement joins TRBV2 to TRBJ1-1, with D possibly matching TRBD1 (6 bases). CDR3 length: 13 amino acids. Germline V gives CDR1 SNHLY, CDR2 FYNNEI. The V end lost 9 bases, the J end lost 6 bases, and 17 bases lay between the germline ends. The CDR3 DNA reads as TGTGCCAGTCCCGACAGGTGGGTATCTGAAGCTTTCTTT. It encodes CASPDRWVSEAFF. Complete variable domain (other parts from reference TRBV2 and TRBJ1-1): EPEVTQTPSHQVTQMGQEVILRCVPISNHLYFYWYRQILGQKVEFLVSFYNNEISEKSEIFDDQFSVERPDGSNFTLKIRSTKLEDSAMYFCASPDRWVSEAFFGQGTRLTVV.

This chain connects TRBV4-2 to TRBJ2-7, with TRBD2 matching 8 bases. CDR1 is LGHNA and CDR2 is YNFKEQ in the germline V gene. The J segment lost 2 bases and the V segment lost 1 base, leaving 4 bases of the junction unmatched. The CDR3 extends over 15 amino acids. In DNA form, the CDR3 reads TGTGCCAGCAGCCAAGTAAATAGCGGGGCCTACGAGCAGTACTTC. Its translation: CASSQVNSGAYEQYF.

This chain connects TRBV5-8 to TRBJ2-3, with D perhaps matching TRBD2 (5 bases). Trimming left V 4 bases short and J 0 bases short, with 12 bases between. Germline V CDR1 and CDR2: SGHTS, YDEGEE. The CDR3 length is 15 residues. CDR3 bases: TGTGCCAGCAGCGCCGCGGGTAAAAGCACAGATACGCAGTATTTT. Protein product: CASSAAGKSTDTQYF.

The chain employs TRBV7-2 and TRBJ2-3, with 7 nucleotides matching TRBD2. Germline values: CDR1 SGHTA, CDR2 FQGNSA. The CDR3 covers 15 residues. V trimming: 2 bases; J trimming: 4 bases; junction bases outside the gene matches: 6. Written as DNA, the CDR3 is TGTGCCAGCAGCTTACCCCGGGGGAGGGCAGATACGCAGTATTTT. This encodes CASSLPRGRADTQYF.